Below are 2 T cell receptor beta chains sequenced from a single sample in a study of identical twins. TCRdb reprocessed the 5' RACE reads with MiXCR, giving one entry per CDR3 protein. The sample holds some 710,000 distinct CDR3 sequences, around 5.7% seen once. Sequencing was done on a sample of naive T cells sorted from blood. These receptors all come from a man in his late teens or twenties in good health.

CDR3: CASSAGITGYTF. CDR3 coding DNA: TGTGCCAGTAGTGCGGGAATCACTGGCTACACCTTC. This chain joins TRBV19 and TRBJ1-2, with D uncertain. The germline gives CDR1 LNHDA, CDR2 SQIVND (reference sequence). CDR3 length equals 12 residues. Trimming cost V 5 bases and J 7 bases, with 11 bases left between them.

The chain joins TRBV7-2 to TRBJ1-6; 10 bases match TRBD1. Germline V CDR1 and CDR2: SGHTA, FQGNSA. The V and J ends lost 4 bases and 6 bases, in that order; junction bases with no gene match: 6. The CDR3 length is 16 residues. CDR3 loop: CASSSYRQGANSPLHF. CDR3 nucleotide sequence: TGTGCCAGCAGCTCATATCGACAGGGGGCTAATTCACCCCTCCACTTT.